These 25 T cell receptor beta chains originate from one sample sequenced in a study of cytomegalovirus exposure and HLA in healthy donors. The PCR employed 60 Vbeta primers together with 13 Jbeta primers. Data came from immunoSEQ multiplex PCR; TCRdb stores just in-frame clones and leaves some out. This repertoire shows over 100,000 clones, 77% found once; its top ten account for approximately 4.2%. Sequencing used PBMCs. These receptors originate from a male donor in good health and CMV-seropositive.

V usage is TRBV19 and J usage is TRBJ2-6; D might be TRBD1 (5 bases). The CDR3 is 15 amino acids. V was shortened by 4 bases and J by 2 bases, with 9 bases between the two germline ends. CDR1 is LNHDA and CDR2 is SQIVND in the germline V gene (reference sequence). The CDR3 DNA reads as TGTGCCAGTAGTAGAGACAGAACTGGGGCCAACGTCCTGACTTTC. It codes for CASSRDRTGANVLTF.

The chain uses TRBV9 and TRBJ2-5; 7 bases are shared with TRBD2. The CDR3 totals 14 residues. CDR1 is SGDLS and CDR2 is YYNGEE in the germline V gene. V lost 2 bases to trimming and J lost 0 bases; unmatched junction nucleotides: 1. This CDR3 is CASSVGLHQETQYF. The DNA for the CDR3 is TGTGCCAGCAGCGTGGGACTACACCAAGAGACCCAGTACTTC.

The rearrangement links TRBV5-5 to TRBJ2-7, with D unclear. The CDR3 is made up of 14 amino acids. Trimming took 0 bases from V and 5 from J, leaving 12 bases between them. Germline CDR1 SGHKS, CDR2 YYEKEE (reference sequence). CDR3 sequence: CASSLGPAEDEQYF. CDR3 nucleotides: TGTGCCAGCAGCTTGGGACCCGCCGAGGACGAGCAGTACTTC.

V usage is TRBV18 and J usage is TRBJ1-2; D unclear. There are 14 residues in the CDR3. Trimming took off 3 bases at V and 0 bases at J, with 8 bases between the two ends. Looked up from germline, CDR1 is KGHSH and CDR2 is LQKENI. CDR3 nucleotides: TGTGCCAGCTCACCCTCGGGGACTAACTATGGCTACACCTTC. Translation gives CASSPSGTNYGYTF.

To note about this clone: At one end, the junction sequence differs from germline, possibly due to a read error. The gene calls are TRBV28 and TRBJ2-6; a possible D gene is TRBD2 (7 bases). This CDR3 has 15 residues. The germline V gene encodes CDR1 MDHEN and CDR2 SYDVKM. In DNA, the CDR3 is TGTGCCAGCAGGGGGGGGGCGTCTGGGGCCAACGGCCTGACTTTC. The encoded protein is CASRGGASGANGLTF.

The rearrangement joins TRBV21-1 to TRBJ1-1; TRBD1, the table's D call, was not compared with the DNA. TRBV21-1 is a recognized pseudogene. This CDR3 is built from 18 residues. CDR3 coding DNA: TGTGCCAGCAGCAACGGGCAGGGGCCTGTAGGGGGGAACACTGAAGCTTTCTTT. It yields the protein CASSNGQGPVGGNTEAFF.

The V gene is TRBV2, the J gene TRBJ1-2; perhaps TRBD1 as D (6 bases). Trimming cost V 4 bases and J 2 bases, with 8 bases left between them. The CDR3 sequence is 13 residues long. Germline assignment: CDR1 SNHLY and CDR2 FYNNEI. The CDR3 DNA sequence: TGTGCCAGCAGTGGGCAGGGGAACTATGGCTACACCTTC. Its translation is CASSGQGNYGYTF.

The rearrangement uses TRBV5-1 and TRBJ1-2; D is undetermined. Germline values: CDR1 SGHRS, CDR2 YFSETQ. The CDR3 is 12 residues long. Deletions cut 0 bases from V and 6 bases from J, with 6 bases between. For the CDR3, the DNA is TGCGCCAGCAGCTTGGGTCCGGATGGCTACACCTTC. Translation: CASSLGPDGYTF.

The gene calls are TRBV19 and TRBJ1-6; the D gene is possibly TRBD1 (6 bases). The CDR3 is made up of 15 amino acids. Per the germline V gene, CDR1 is LNHDA and CDR2 is SQIVND (reference sequence). V lost 7 bases and J lost 9, with 19 bases in between. CDR3 coding DNA: TGTGCCAGTAAAGGCGACAGGCGGCCTTCTTCACCCCTCCACTTT. This gives the protein CASKGDRRPSSPLHF.

J is TRBJ2-5 and V is TRBV11-2; 11 bases are a match to TRBD1. V was pared by 2 bases and J by 5 bases, with 7 bases of the junction left unmatched. Per germline, CDR1 SGHAT and CDR2 FQNNGV. The length of the CDR3 is 16 residues. This chain's CDR3 is CASSLLGTGGWETQYF. CDR3 sequence (DNA): TGTGCCAGCAGCTTACTCGGGACAGGGGGGTGGGAGACCCAGTACTTC.

V is TRBV15 and J is TRBJ1-4; D gene unclear. Germline lookup yields CDR1 LNHNV and CDR2 YYDKDF (reference sequence). Trimming pared 3 bases from V and 8 bases from J, leaving 13 bases between. The CDR3 covers 14 residues. Here the CDR3 reads CATSSGEENEKLFF. The CDR3 DNA sequence: TGTGCCACCAGCAGCGGGGAGGAAAACGAAAAACTGTTTTTT.

The V call is TRBV6-5, the J call TRBJ2-7; 8 bases line up with TRBD1. The V segment lost 2 bases and the J segment 0 bases; nucleotides outside the gene matches: 3. The germline V gene encodes CDR1 MNHEY and CDR2 SVGAGI. The CDR3 totals 15 residues. DNA for the CDR3: TGTGCCAGCAGTTACCAGGGGGCTCCCTCCTACGAGCAGTACTTC. Amino acids: CASSYQGAPSYEQYF.

The chain recombines TRBV6-1 with TRBJ2-7; tentatively, D is TRBD1 (6 bases). Trimming pared 3 bases from V and 5 bases from J, leaving 11 bases between. CDR3 length: 13 residues. The germline V gene has CDR1 MNHNS and CDR2 SASEGT. The CDR3 here is CASSERGGNEQYF. CDR3 nucleotide sequence: TGTGCCAGCAGTGAGCGAGGGGGAAACGAGCAGTACTTC.

The V call is TRBV7-9, the J call TRBJ2-5; D not certain. CDR1 is SEHNR, CDR2 FQNEAQ, per germline (reference sequence). V shed 4 bases and J shed 4 bases, with 4 bases lying between them. The CDR3 sequence is 11 residues long. This chain's CDR3 is CASSSGETQYF. The DNA for the CDR3 is TGTGCCAGCAGCTCAGGAGAGACCCAGTACTTC.

Comment on this clone: One end of the junction varies from germline; a read error may be responsible. V usage is TRBV6-1 and J usage is TRBJ2-1, with 7 positions matching TRBD2. Germline V gene sequence: CDR1 MNHNS, CDR2 SASEGT. The CDR3 runs to 13 residues. The CDR3 DNA follows: TGTGCCGGCAGGCCCGGGCTAGCGGAGACGCAGTTCTTC. Translating it yields CAGRPGLAETQFF.

With regard to this clone: Compared with germline, one end of the junction differs, possibly owing to a read error. V and J are TRBV7-9 and TRBJ1-2; D perhaps matches TRBD1 (5 bases). In germline, CDR1 is SEHNR, CDR2 FQNEAQ (reference sequence). The CDR3 contains 16 residues. Here the CDR3 reads CSSSLDPLGGLDGYTF. The DNA for the CDR3 is TGTTCCAGCAGCTTAGACCCGTTGGGGGGATTGGATGGCTACACCTTC.

The V gene is TRBV2, the J gene TRBJ1-4; D unclear. Trimming left V 8 bases short and J 3 bases short, with 10 bases between. Germline V gene data show CDR1 as SNHLY and CDR2 as FYNNEI. CDR3 length: 13 amino acids. CDR3 sequence reads: CASPGESNEKLFF. CDR3 nucleotide sequence: TGTGCCAGCCCTGGGGAGTCTAATGAAAAACTGTTTTTT.

The rearrangement joins TRBV5-1 to TRBJ2-2; possible D gene TRBD2, 5 bases. This CDR3 is 12 amino acids long. The germline V and J ends were trimmed by 0 bases and 13 bases, with 10 bases remaining between them. Germline V gene lookup returns CDR1 SGHRS and CDR2 YFSETQ. CDR3 protein: CASSLDQGRLFF. The DNA of the CDR3 is TGCGCCAGCAGCTTGGACCAAGGGAGGCTGTTTTTT.

V and J are TRBV6-5 and TRBJ1-4; maybe TRBD1 (6 bases). V was cut by 4 bases and J by 7 bases, with 16 bases left in between. The CDR3 length is 15 residues. Germline CDR1 and CDR2: MNHEY and SVGAGI. The CDR3 reads CASSSRGGGFEKLFF. CDR3 nucleotides: TGTGCCAGCAGTTCCAGGGGAGGGGGATTTGAAAAACTGTTTTTT.

This chain connects TRBV30 to TRBJ1-4; D is undetermined. Germline lookup yields CDR1 GTSNPN and CDR2 SVGIG (reference sequence). The V end lost 5 bases, the J end lost 11 bases, and 18 bases lay between the germline ends. CDR3 length: 13 residues. CDR3 DNA sequence: TGTGCCTGGGGTGGTACGGCCTCGAGGAAACTGTTTTTT. Protein: CAWGGTASRKLFF.

The chain combines TRBV7-9 with TRBJ2-7; D perhaps matches TRBD1 (6 bases). The germline V gene encodes CDR1 SEHNR and CDR2 FQNEAQ (reference sequence). Trimming left V 5 bases short and J 5 bases short, with 16 bases between. This CDR3 contains 14 residues. CDR3 coding DNA: TGTGCCAGCAGCCAAAACAACAGGGCCAACGAGCAGTACTTC. Protein sequence: CASSQNNRANEQYF. The complete variable domain, with remaining parts taken from reference TRBV7-9 and TRBJ2-7, reads DTGVSQNPRHKITKRGQNVTFRCDPISEHNRLYWYRQTLGQGPEFLTYFQNEAQLEKSRLLSDRFSAERPKGSFSTLEIQRTEQGDSAMYLCASSQNNRANEQYFGPGTRLTVT.

This clone was counted only a few times. V usage is TRBV19 and J usage is TRBJ2-3; 10 bases match TRBD2. Looked up from germline, CDR1 is LNHDA and CDR2 is SQIVND (reference sequence). The CDR3 runs to 15 residues. Trimming took 4 bases from V and 1 from J; bases not matched to a gene: 2. The CDR3 DNA is TGTGCCAGTAGTACCCTAGCGGGGGGCACAGATACGCAGTATTTT. It yields the protein CASSTLAGGTDTQYF.

This clone was seen a few times. The DNA of the CDR3 is TGTGCCAGCAGCTCGACAGGGCCTGGTGGGGAGACCCAGTACTTC. Its protein is CASSSTGPGGETQYF. This sequence joins TRBV7-9 and TRBJ2-5, with 7 bases that match TRBD1. This CDR3 spans 15 amino acids. V shed 4 bases and J 5 bases; nucleotides not matched to a gene: 10. The germline V gene has CDR1 SEHNR and CDR2 FQNEAQ (reference sequence). Full variable domain (outside the CDR3, taken from reference TRBV7-9 and TRBJ2-5): DTGVSQNPRHKITKRGQNVTFRCDPISEHNRLYWYRQTLGQGPEFLTYFQNEAQLEKSRLLSDRFSAERPKGSFSTLEIQRTEQGDSAMYLCASSSTGPGGETQYFGPGTRLLVL.

CDR3 amino acids: CASSLSGEAFF. CDR3 DNA sequence: TGTGCCAGCAGCTTATCGGGGGAAGCTTTCTTT. The chain joins TRBV7-2 to TRBJ1-1, with D uncertain. There are 11 residues in the CDR3. The germline V gene encodes CDR1 SGHTA and CDR2 FQGNSA. Trimming removed 2 bases at V and 8 bases at J, with 6 bases between.

The V and J genes are TRBV19 and TRBJ1-2; TRBD1 matches at 8 bases. With 5 bases clipped from V and 7 bases from J, the junction kept 6 bases outside the gene matches. Germline values: CDR1 LNHDA, CDR2 SQIVND (reference sequence). This CDR3 has 13 amino acids. In DNA, the CDR3 is TGTGCCAGTAGTGGGGACAGGTTTCTTGGCTACACCTTC. It yields the protein CASSGDRFLGYTF.